The rows below give T cell receptor beta chains drawn from one sample of a study of blood T cell repertoires in COVID-19. Produced via immunoSEQ multiplex PCR; TCRdb's table is partial and in-frame only. The sample has about 150,000 clones, just under 85% seen once. The sequencing input was PBMCs or T cells enriched from blood (not recorded which). The receptors shown here come from a man aged 50 or older who had recovered from COVID-19. Each CDR3 is given with its conserved first and last residue. A D gene is named only where the DNA matches it firmly. Not all rows give a size; the values are once, few, many and, for expanded clones, a class.

D: TRBD1
size: .
J: TRBJ2-7
V: TRBV24-1
DNA: TGTGCCACCAGTGATCCCCGACAGGGGAGTCGCGACGAGCAGTACTTC
CDR3: CATSDPRQGSRDEQYF

D: .
size: .
J: TRBJ2-2
V: TRBV1
DNA: TGCACCAGCAGCCAATTAAAGACAGGGCGTTTCTCCGGGGAGCTGTTTTTT
CDR3: CTSSQLKTGRFSGELFF

D: .
size: .
J: TRBJ1-2
V: TRBV6-2/TRBV6-3
DNA: TGTGCCAGCAGTTACCTTAACTATGGCTACACCTTC
CDR3: CASSYLNYGYTF

D: .
size: .
J: TRBJ1-4
V: TRBV7-2
DNA: TGTGCCAGCAGCTTAGCGCGGGGGTTGGGTGAAAAACTGTTTTTT
CDR3: CASSLARGLGEKLFF

D: TRBD1
size: .
J: TRBJ1-1
V: TRBV11-2
DNA: TGTGCCAGCAGCCCAGACAGGGCGCTTGAAGCTTTCTTT
CDR3: CASSPDRALEAFF

D: .
size: once
J: TRBJ2-3
V: TRBV7-9
DNA: TGTGCCAGCAGCCCAGAGGATCTGGTAACAGATACGCAGTATTTT
CDR3: CASSPEDLVTDTQYF

D: .
size: .
J: TRBJ1-1
V: TRBV5-1
DNA: TGCGCCAGCAGCTTGAAGGGGACTGAAGCTTTCTTT
CDR3: CASSLKGTEAFF

D: .
size: once
J: TRBJ1-3
V: TRBV6-1
DNA: TGTGCCAGCAGTGAATGGCAGGGGAGAAACACCATATATTTT
CDR3: CASSEWQGRNTIYF

D: TRBD2
size: .
J: TRBJ2-5
V: TRBV28
DNA: TGTGCCAGCAGTTTCGTAGCGGGGGGGCAGGAGACCCAGTACTTC
CDR3: CASSFVAGGQETQYF

D: TRBD2
size: .
J: TRBJ2-1
V: TRBV19
DNA: TGTGCCAGTAGTCCGCGGGGGGCCCCCTACAATGAGCAGTTCTTC
CDR3: CASSPRGAPYNEQFF

D: .
size: .
J: TRBJ2-3
V: TRBV9
DNA: TGTGCCAGCAGCGGCGACACAGATACGCAGTATTTT
CDR3: CASSGDTDTQYF

D: TRBD1
size: .
J: TRBJ1-4
V: TRBV7-8
DNA: TGTGCCAGCAGTCGAAAGGGGGCAGGGCTCCTCGAAAAACTGTTTTTT
CDR3: CASSRKGAGLLEKLFF

D: .
size: .
J: TRBJ1-6
V: TRBV27
DNA: TGTGCCAGCAGTTTATCTTACAGCTCCTATAATTCACCCCTCCACTTT
CDR3: CASSLSYSSYNSPLHF

D: TRBD1
size: .
J: TRBJ2-1
V: TRBV19
DNA: TGTGCCAGTGATGAGGGACAGGTGTACAATGAGCAGTTCTTC
CDR3: CASDEGQVYNEQFF

D: .
size: .
J: TRBJ1-5
V: TRBV19
DNA: TGTGCCAGTAGTGTCGGACAGACTAGCAATCAGCCCCAGCATTTT
CDR3: CASSVGQTSNQPQHF

D: TRBD1
size: .
J: TRBJ1-6
V: TRBV19
DNA: TGTGCCAGTAGCACCGGGACAGACTATTCACCCCTCCACTTT
CDR3: CASSTGTDYSPLHF

D: .
size: .
J: TRBJ2-1
V: TRBV6-5
DNA: TGTGCCAGCGACTTACTCCTCGGGGACAATGAGCAGTTCTTC
CDR3: CASDLLLGDNEQFF

D: .
size: .
J: TRBJ2-5
V: TRBV5-6
DNA: TGTGCCAGCAGCTTGGGGCAGGGGCAAGAGACCCAGTACTTC
CDR3: CASSLGQGQETQYF

D: .
size: few
J: TRBJ1-2
V: TRBV4-1
DNA: TGCGCCAGCAGCCAAGAGCCAACTGCCTATGGCTACACCTTC
CDR3: CASSQEPTAYGYTF

D: TRBD1
size: .
J: TRBJ2-7
V: TRBV7-2
DNA: TGTGCCAGCAGCTTAGCGGGACAGGGCCACGAGCAGTACTTC
CDR3: CASSLAGQGHEQYF

D: .
size: .
J: TRBJ2-3
V: TRBV6-5
DNA: TGTGCCAGCAGCCGCTGGCGGGGCGGACTCGGGTATTTT
CDR3: CASSRWRGGLGYF

D: .
size: .
J: TRBJ2-1
V: TRBV29-1
DNA: TGCAGCGGTGGGCCCAATGAGCAGTTCTTC
CDR3: CSGGPNEQFF

D: .
size: .
J: TRBJ1-1
V: TRBV18
DNA: TGTGCCAGCTCACCGGATATCGCGGCGGACACTGAAGCTTTCTTT
CDR3: CASSPDIAADTEAFF